This T cell receptor (beta chain) was documented in a study of blood T cell repertoires in COVID-19. About the research overall: The United States, Italy and Spain were the sources of the acute and convalescent COVID-19 samples. PBMCs, B-cell-depleted T cells, or T cells provided the cDNA or gDNA that made up the material.

As originally analysed: It was from reference gene primer amplification that nucleated cell counts were estimated. TCRdb's table, derived via immunoSEQ multiplex PCR, lists solely in-frame clones and lacks some. For V, J and clone size, that table is used; D and trimming come from the DNA. The sample comprises approximately 200,000 clones, around 83% of which are singletons, and about 0.91% rests with the top ten. Sequencing input: peripheral blood. This clonotype originated in a middle-aged man with acute or convalescent COVID-19.

CDR3: CASSVVGSVGYTF. The CDR3 coding sequence is TGTGCCAGCAGCGTAGTGGGGAGTGTCGGCTACACCTTC. The genes are TRBV9 and TRBJ1-2; D unresolved. The CDR3 covers 13 residues. CDR1 and CDR2 (germline): SGDLS, YYNGEE. The V end was cut by 0 bases, the J end by 8 bases, with 11 bases between. Looking up the rest from reference TRBV9 and TRBJ1-2 gives the full variable domain: DSGVTQTPKHLITATGQRVTLRCSPRSGDLSVYWYQQSLDQGLQFLIQYYNGEERAKGNILERFSAQQFPDLHSELNLSSLELGDSALYFCASSVVGSVGYTFGSGTRLTVV.